One and the same sample provided the 25 T cell receptor beta chains below, sequenced in a study of cytomegalovirus exposure and HLA in healthy donors. The PCR had 60 Vbeta and 13 Jbeta primers. Sequencing used immunoSEQ multiplex PCR; TCRdb keeps in-frame clones, though not all of them. The sample is made up of approximately 120,000 clones, and the top ten hold 2.5% to 3% of it. Sample: PBMCs. These receptors came from a man between 25 and 39 years old in good health and CMV-seronegative.

This chain joins TRBV7-9 and TRBJ1-2; TRBD1 is a possible D gene (6 bases). This CDR3 region has 16 residues. V lost 1 base to trimming and J lost 3 bases, with 15 bases between them. Germline lookup yields CDR1 SEHNR and CDR2 FQNEAQ (reference sequence). The CDR3 here is CASSLGDNVFDYGYTF. CDR3 nucleotides: TGTGCCAGCAGCTTAGGGGACAACGTCTTCGACTATGGCTACACCTTC. The full variable domain, in which reference TRBV7-9 and TRBJ1-2 provide the parts outside the CDR3, is DTGVSQNPRHKITKRGQNVTFRCDPISEHNRLYWYRQTLGQGPEFLTYFQNEAQLEKSRLLSDRFSAERPKGSFSTLEIQRTEQGDSAMYLCASSLGDNVFDYGYTFGSGTRLTVV.

The chain has TRBV6-5 and TRBJ1-1, with 11 bases fitting TRBD1. The CDR3 runs 15 residues. Germline assignment: CDR1 MNHEY and CDR2 SVGAGI. The junction had 0 bases not matched to a gene; V was cut back by 0 bases and J by 3 bases. CDR3 sequence reads: CASSYSGQGDTEAFF. CDR3 in DNA: TGTGCCAGCAGTTACTCGGGACAGGGGGACACTGAAGCTTTCTTT.

CDR3 residues: CASSLGGRETQYF. CDR3 sequence (DNA): TGTGCCAGCAGCTTAGGTGGCAGGGAGACCCAGTACTTC. This rearrangement joins TRBV11-3 to TRBJ2-5; D call uncertain. The CDR3 is 13 residues long. The V gene's germline CDR1 is SGHNT and CDR2 YENEEA. V dropped 1 base and J dropped 5 bases, with 8 bases sitting between them.

The rearrangement uses TRBV30 and TRBJ2-1; the D gene is possibly TRBD2 (5 bases). The V end lost 3 bases, the J end lost 3 bases, and 15 bases lay between the germline ends. Per germline, CDR1 GTSNPN and CDR2 SVGIG (reference sequence). The CDR3 has 15 residues. This chain's CDR3 is CAWSLRAKHYNEQFF. CDR3 DNA: TGTGCCTGGAGCCTGAGGGCGAAACACTACAATGAGCAGTTCTTC.

This chain connects TRBV10-3 to TRBJ1-3; no definite D call. CDR1 and CDR2 (germline): ENHRY, SYGVKD. Trimming left V 11 bases short and J 3 bases short, with 17 bases between. The CDR3 totals 14 residues. CDR3 amino acids: CAASSPNSGNTIYF. CDR3 DNA: TGTGCCGCTTCTTCACCCAACAGTGGAAACACCATATATTTT.

This chain uses TRBV4-1 with TRBJ1-2; possible D gene TRBD1, 6 bases. Germline V gene lookup returns CDR1 MGHRA and CDR2 YSYEKL. Between the trimmed V and J ends, which lost 0 bases and 2 bases, there was a span of 7 bases. The CDR3 extends over 14 amino acids. The CDR3 bases are TGCGCCAGCAGCCAAGAAAGGGGGAACTATGGCTACACCTTC. Translated, it gives CASSQERGNYGYTF.

The rearrangement uses TRBV2 and TRBJ2-1; D ambiguous. The CDR3 extends over 15 amino acids. The germline gives CDR1 SNHLY, CDR2 FYNNEI. Trimming took off 2 bases at V and 8 bases at J, with 16 bases between the two ends. In DNA form, the CDR3 reads TGTGCCAGCAGTGAACCCTCCTCTGAGCGCGATGAGCAGTTCTTC. Translating gives CASSEPSSERDEQFF.

The CDR3 loop is CASSEWADSYEQYF. CDR3 nucleotides: TGCGCCAGCAGTGAGTGGGCCGATTCCTACGAGCAGTACTTC. This chain links TRBV10-1 with TRBJ2-7; D unclear. This CDR3 is 14 amino acids long. V dropped 1 base and J dropped 1 base, with 8 bases sitting between them. Per the germline V gene, CDR1 is WNHNN and CDR2 is SYGVQD (reference sequence).

Notes on this clone: At one end the junction does not follow the germline gene, possibly because of a read error. The J gene is TRBJ2-1, the V gene TRBV7-7; D possibly corresponds to TRBD2 (5 bases). Germline-derived CDR1 and CDR2 are SSHAT and FNYEAQ (reference sequence). The CDR3 loop spans 15 amino acids. CDR3 in DNA: TGTGCTAGCAGCGAGGCACTAGACTCCTACAATGAGCAGTTCTTC. This translates into CASSEALDSYNEQFF.

This chain links TRBV7-2 with TRBJ2-5, with D tentatively TRBD2 (6 bases). V was shortened by 5 bases and J by 4 bases, with 17 bases between the two germline ends. CDR3 length equals 15 residues. CDR1 and CDR2 from the germline V gene are SGHTA and FQGNSA. Here the CDR3 DNA reads TGTGCCAGCAGCCCCGCACTCGGAGCGGGAGAGACCCAGTACTTC. Encoded protein: CASSPALGAGETQYF.

The chain uses TRBV7-2 and TRBJ2-1; 7 nucleotides match TRBD2. The length of the CDR3 is 16 residues. Per germline, CDR1 SGHTA and CDR2 FQGNSA. With V trimmed by 5 bases and J by 7 bases, 14 bases remained unmatched. CDR3 in DNA: TGTGCCAGCAGCCGCATCCGGGCGGGAGTGGGAAATGAGCAGTTCTTC. Its protein product is CASSRIRAGVGNEQFF.

The chain joins TRBV4-1 to TRBJ2-1; TRBD2 aligns across 7 bases. The CDR3 covers 18 residues. Germline lookup yields CDR1 MGHRA and CDR2 YSYEKL. The V gene end was trimmed by 1 base and the J gene end by 4 bases; junction bases not matched to a gene: 13. CDR3 loop: CASSQGLASGDGYNEQFF. DNA for the CDR3: TGCGCCAGCAGCCAAGGATTGGCTAGCGGTGATGGATACAATGAGCAGTTCTTC.

The rearrangement joins TRBV9 to TRBJ2-2; TRBD1 matches at 8 bases. This CDR3 has 18 amino acids. In germline, CDR1 is SGDLS, CDR2 YYNGEE. V was clipped by 0 bases and J by 0 bases; unmatched bases: 7. CDR3 in DNA: TGTGCCAGCAGCGTAGAGCCACTGGGACAGGCGAACACCGGGGAGCTGTTTTTT. It specifies CASSVEPLGQANTGELFF.

V and J are TRBV19 and TRBJ1-2; D is ambiguous. Germline V gives CDR1 LNHDA, CDR2 SQIVND (reference sequence). V was trimmed by 1 base and J by 8 bases, leaving 14 bases between them. The CDR3 runs to 14 residues. The CDR3, as DNA: TGTGCCAGTAGTATAGGAGGAGGACTGGAAGGCTACACCTTC. Protein: CASSIGGGLEGYTF.

J is TRBJ1-1 and V is TRBV5-1; D is unclear. Trimming removed 3 bases at V and 4 bases at J, with 13 bases between. The CDR3 consists of 14 residues. The germline gives CDR1 SGHRS, CDR2 YFSETQ. In DNA form, the CDR3 reads TGCGCCAGCAGCTCAACCCGGGGAGCCACTGAAGCTTTCTTT. Protein sequence: CASSSTRGATEAFF.

The chain is built from TRBV11-2 and TRBJ2-7; 8 bases are shared with TRBD1. This CDR3 is 16 amino acids long. Germline assignment: CDR1 SGHAT and CDR2 FQNNGV. The junction had 15 bases not matched to a gene; V was cut back by 4 bases and J by 7 bases. The CDR3 region has the DNA TGTGCCAGCAGCTCCCCCCGACAGGGGTTCTTCCGTGAGCAGTACTTC. Translation: CASSSPRQGFFREQYF.

For the CDR3, the DNA is TGCGCCAGCAAAGGGGGCAGGGACACCGAAAAACTGTTTTTT. Its translation is CASKGGRDTEKLFF. V is TRBV4-1 and J is TRBJ1-4; 7 bases line up with TRBD1. The ends lost 7 bases at V and 8 bases at J; junction bases unmatched: 10. The germline V gene encodes CDR1 MGHRA and CDR2 YSYEKL. CDR3 length: 14 amino acids.

This rearrangement joins TRBV19 to TRBJ1-3; D possibly corresponds to TRBD1 (5 bases). V lost 5 bases and J 1 base, leaving 12 bases between the germline ends. This CDR3 has 15 residues. The germline V gene encodes CDR1 LNHDA and CDR2 SQIVND (reference sequence). The CDR3 reads CASSLREASGNTIYF. In DNA form, the CDR3 reads TGTGCCAGTAGTCTCAGGGAGGCTTCTGGAAACACCATATATTTT.

The chain combines TRBV7-9 with TRBJ2-7, with 11 bases that match TRBD1. The CDR3 sequence is 16 residues long. V lost 5 bases and J lost 0; bases outside the gene matches: 6. CDR1 and CDR2 (germline): SEHNR, FQNEAQ (reference sequence). CDR3 in amino acids: CASSKGTGGSSYEQYF. As DNA, the CDR3 is TGTGCCAGCAGCAAGGGGACAGGGGGGAGCTCCTACGAGCAGTACTTC.

The chain is built from TRBV29-1 and TRBJ2-5, with D tentatively TRBD2 (5 bases). Germline lookup yields CDR1 SQVTM and CDR2 ANQGSEA. CDR3 length equals 13 residues. Trimming left V 4 bases short and J 0 bases short, with 9 bases between. The CDR3 sequence: CSVVRGNQETQYF. The CDR3 nucleotides read TGCAGCGTTGTCCGGGGAAACCAAGAGACCCAGTACTTC.

The chain recombines TRBV28 with TRBJ2-4, with D tentatively TRBD2 (5 bases). Between the trimmed V and J ends, which lost 2 bases and 8 bases, there was a span of 13 bases. Germline V gene sequence: CDR1 MDHEN, CDR2 SYDVKM. There are 14 residues in the CDR3. The CDR3 DNA reads TGTGCCAGCAGTTTAACGGGGATTTGGGACATTCAGTACTTC. As protein: CASSLTGIWDIQYF.

DNA of the CDR3: TGCGCCAGCAGCTTGGAAGGGGGAAGGACTGAAGCTTTCTTT. This encodes CASSLEGGRTEAFF. The chain recombines TRBV5-1 with TRBJ1-1; tentative D call: TRBD1 (6 bases). The V and J ends lost 0 bases and 5 bases respectively, with 11 bases between them. The germline V gene encodes CDR1 SGHRS and CDR2 YFSETQ. The CDR3 spans 14 residues.

The chain carries TRBV2 and TRBJ2-5; 11 bases line up with TRBD2. CDR1 and CDR2 (germline): SNHLY, FYNNEI. V was clipped by 8 bases and J by 5 bases; unmatched bases: 10. The CDR3 is 15 amino acids. CDR3 in amino acids: CASRTVTSGSETQYF. The CDR3 nucleotides read TGTGCCAGCCGTACGGTTACTAGCGGGAGTGAGACCCAGTACTTC. Full variable domain (missing parts from reference TRBV2 and TRBJ2-5): EPEVTQTPSHQVTQMGQEVILRCVPISNHLYFYWYRQILGQKVEFLVSFYNNEISEKSEIFDDQFSVERPDGSNFTLKIRSTKLEDSAMYFCASRTVTSGSETQYFGPGTRLLVL.

As for this clone: A junction end diverges from the germline sequence, so it may reflect a read error. This chain links TRBV29-1 with TRBJ1-1; TRBD1 is a possible D gene (5 bases). Germline V lookup: CDR1 SQVTM, CDR2 ANQGSEA. The CDR3 spans 13 residues. This chain's CDR3 is CSVEDRFNTEAFF. For the CDR3, the DNA is TGCAGCGTGGAAGACAGATTCAACACTGAAGCTTTCTTT. Full variable domain (rest looked up from reference TRBV29-1 and TRBJ1-1): SAVISQKPSRDICQRGTSLTIQCQVDSQVTMMFWYRQQPGQSLTLIATANQGSEATYESGFVIDKFPISRPNLTFSTLTVSNMSPEDSSIYLCSVEDRFNTEAFFGQGTRLTVV.

This chain connects TRBV25-1 to TRBJ2-1, with a tentative D call TRBD2 (5 bases). The CDR3 has 12 residues. Germline V gives CDR1 MGHDK, CDR2 SYGVNS. Between the trimmed V and J ends, which lost 3 bases and 10 bases, there was a span of 10 bases. The CDR3 DNA reads as TGTGCCAGCAGTGACCAAACGGGGGAGCAGTTCTTC. This codes for CASSDQTGEQFF.